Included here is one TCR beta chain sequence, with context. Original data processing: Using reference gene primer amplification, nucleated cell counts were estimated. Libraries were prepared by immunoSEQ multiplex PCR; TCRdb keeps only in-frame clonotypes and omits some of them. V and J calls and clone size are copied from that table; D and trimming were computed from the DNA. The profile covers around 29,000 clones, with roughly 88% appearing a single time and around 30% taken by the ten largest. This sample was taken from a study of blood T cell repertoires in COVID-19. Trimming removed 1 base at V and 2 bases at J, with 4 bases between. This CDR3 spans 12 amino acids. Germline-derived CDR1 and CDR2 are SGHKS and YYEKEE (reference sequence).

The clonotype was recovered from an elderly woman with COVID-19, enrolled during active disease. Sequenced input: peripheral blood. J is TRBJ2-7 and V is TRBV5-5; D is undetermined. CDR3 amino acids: CASSLSAYEQYF. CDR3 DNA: TGTGCCAGCAGCTTGAGCGCCTACGAGCAGTACTTC.